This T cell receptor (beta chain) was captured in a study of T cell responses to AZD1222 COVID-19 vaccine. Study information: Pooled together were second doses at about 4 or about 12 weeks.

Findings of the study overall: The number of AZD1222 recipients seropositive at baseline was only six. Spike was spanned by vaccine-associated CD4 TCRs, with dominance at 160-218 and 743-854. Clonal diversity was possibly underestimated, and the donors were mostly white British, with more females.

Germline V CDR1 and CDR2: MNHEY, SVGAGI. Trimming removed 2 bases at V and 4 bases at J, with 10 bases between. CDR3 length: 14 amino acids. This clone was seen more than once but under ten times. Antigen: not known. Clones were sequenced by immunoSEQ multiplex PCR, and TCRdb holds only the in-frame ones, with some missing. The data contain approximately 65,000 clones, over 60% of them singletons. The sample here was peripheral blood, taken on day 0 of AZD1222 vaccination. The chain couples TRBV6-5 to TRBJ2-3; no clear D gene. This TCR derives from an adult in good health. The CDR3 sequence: CASSYRAFADTQYF. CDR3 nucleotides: TGTGCCAGCAGTTACCGGGCCTTCGCAGATACGCAGTATTTT.